The T cell receptor beta chain under discussion was sequenced for a study of CD4 and CD8 cells across lung adenocarcinoma regions. The patients had localized lung adenocarcinoma, a non-small cell subtype. The CDR3 totals 15 residues. Germline CDR1 MNHNS, CDR2 SASEGT. TCRdb fed the PCR reads into MiXCR, producing one record per CDR3 protein. The sample shows 21,000 or so distinct CDR3 sequences, approximately 49% of them seen only once. The sequence came from a female donor with lung adenocarcinoma. The CD4 and CD8 labels of this study may be unreliable. The chain carries TRBV6-1 and TRBJ2-5; 9 bases are a match to TRBD2. The J call may be incorrect, as the DNA end agrees better with TRBJ2-7. Sequenced material: CD8+ T cells from the center of a lung tumor. The CDR3 here is CASSTAGAGGNEQYF. Here the CDR3 DNA reads TGTGCCAGCAGTACAGCGGGGGCGGGAGGGAACGAGCAGTACTTC.